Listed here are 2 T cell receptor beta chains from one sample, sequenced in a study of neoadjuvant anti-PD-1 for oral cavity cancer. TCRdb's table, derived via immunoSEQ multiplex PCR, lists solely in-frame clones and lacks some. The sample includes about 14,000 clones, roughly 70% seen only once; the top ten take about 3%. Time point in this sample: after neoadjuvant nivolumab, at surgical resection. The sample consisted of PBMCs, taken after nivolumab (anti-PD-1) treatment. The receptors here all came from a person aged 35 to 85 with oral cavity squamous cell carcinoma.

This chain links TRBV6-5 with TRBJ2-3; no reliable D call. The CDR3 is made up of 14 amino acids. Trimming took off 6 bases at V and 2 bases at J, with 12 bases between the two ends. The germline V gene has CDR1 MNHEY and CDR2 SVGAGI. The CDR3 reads CASRPGYTTDTQYF. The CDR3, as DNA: TGTGCCAGCAGACCCGGTTATACCACAGATACGCAGTATTTT.

Written as DNA, the CDR3 is TGTGCCAGCAGCTTATCGGGACTAGCGAGGAATGAGCAGTTCTTC. Residues: CASSLSGLARNEQFF. The chain combines TRBV7-9 with TRBJ2-1; 10 bases are shared with TRBD2. CDR1 is SEHNR and CDR2 is FQNEAQ in the germline V gene (reference sequence). V shed 2 bases and J 7 bases; nucleotides not matched to a gene: 5. The CDR3 runs 15 residues.